These 5 T cell receptor beta chains came from one sample sequenced in a study of blood T cell repertoires in COVID-19. Clones were read by immunoSEQ multiplex PCR, and TCRdb kept only the in-frame ones, dropping some. The sample yields 360,000 or so clones, around nine tenths seen once. Input material: PBMCs or T cells enriched from blood (not recorded which). Every receptor here comes from a woman aged 25 to 39 who had been exposed to COVID-19.

This rearrangement joins TRBV2 to TRBJ2-1; D remains unclear. The CDR3 is 14 residues long. Germline CDR1 reads SNHLY; CDR2 reads FYNNEI. The V gene lost 4 bases and the J gene lost 8 bases, with 15 bases spanning the gap. Written as DNA, the CDR3 is TGTGCCAGCAGTGCTATACTACTGAGCGATGAGCAGTTCTTC. Its translation: CASSAILLSDEQFF.

The V gene is TRBV10-3, the J gene TRBJ1-4, with D tentatively TRBD1 (6 bases). CDR1 and CDR2 (germline): ENHRY, SYGVKD. The CDR3 runs 15 residues. Trimming pared 4 bases from V and 7 bases from J, leaving 16 bases between. CDR3 DNA sequence: TGTGCCATCAGTGTTGGGAACAGGGATCGTGAAAAACTGTTTTTT. Translated: CAISVGNRDREKLFF.

In nucleotides, the CDR3 is TGTGCCACCAGTGATTTTTGGAGAAATGAGCAGTTCTTC. Its protein product is CATSDFWRNEQFF. V gene TRBV24-1 combines with J gene TRBJ2-1; D gene ambiguous. V was trimmed by 1 base and J by 7 bases, leaving 7 bases between them. The CDR3 covers 13 residues. Germline lookup yields CDR1 KGHDR and CDR2 SFDVKD.

CDR3 protein: CASSLVQGAGEQYF. The CDR3 region has the DNA TGTGCCAGCAGCCTAGTGCAGGGGGCTGGCGAGCAGTACTTC. The chain employs TRBV7-9 and TRBJ2-7, with TRBD1 matching 8 bases. Trimming removed 5 bases from V and 6 bases from J; junction bases left unmatched: 9. Germline V gene sequence: CDR1 SEHNR, CDR2 FQNEAQ (reference sequence). The CDR3 contains 14 residues.

The V gene is TRBV7-9, the J gene TRBJ1-2; TRBD1 aligns across 7 bases. Germline CDR1 and CDR2: SEHNR and FQNEAQ (reference sequence). The CDR3 consists of 16 residues. Trimming removed 5 bases from V and 4 bases from J; junction bases left unmatched: 13. The CDR3 here is CASSGTASLISYGYTF. DNA for the CDR3: TGTGCCAGCAGCGGGACAGCCAGCCTAATCTCCTATGGCTACACCTTC.